This TCR beta chain was sequenced during a study of blood T cell repertoires in COVID-19. Study at large: Acute-phase and convalescent COVID-19 samples originated in the United States, Italy and Spain. PBMCs, B-cell-depleted T cells, or T cells were the source of the cDNA or gDNA that made up the material.

The CDR3 length is 15 residues. Per germline, CDR1 MNHEY and CDR2 SMNVEV (reference sequence). V was shortened by 4 bases and J by 7 bases, with 19 bases between the two germline ends. Per the original data handling: Nucleated cell counts were estimated from reference gene primer amplification. Generated by immunoSEQ multiplex PCR, the TCRdb table keeps only in-frame clones and is missing some. That table is the source of V, J and clone size, and D and trimming were worked out from the DNA. The sample holds approximately 350,000 clones, roughly nine tenths seen once. V is TRBV27 and J is TRBJ1-2, with D unresolved. Material: peripheral blood. The sequence came from a man aged 40-50 years with acute or convalescent COVID-19. The DNA for the CDR3 is TGTGCCAGCAGTTCACGGGGTACATTCGGGCCTGGCTACACCTTC. This encodes CASSSRGTFGPGYTF.